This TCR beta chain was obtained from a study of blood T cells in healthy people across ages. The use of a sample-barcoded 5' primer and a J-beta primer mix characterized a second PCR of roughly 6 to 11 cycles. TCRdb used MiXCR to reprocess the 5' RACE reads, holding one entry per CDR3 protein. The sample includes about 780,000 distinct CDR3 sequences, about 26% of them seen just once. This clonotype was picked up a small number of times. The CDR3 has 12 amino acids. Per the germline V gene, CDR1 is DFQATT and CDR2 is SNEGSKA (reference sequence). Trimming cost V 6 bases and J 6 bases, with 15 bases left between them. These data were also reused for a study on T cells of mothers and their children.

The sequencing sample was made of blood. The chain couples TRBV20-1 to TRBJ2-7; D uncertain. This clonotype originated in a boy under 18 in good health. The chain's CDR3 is CSAWAGLGEQYF. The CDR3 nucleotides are TGCAGTGCCTGGGCCGGGCTCGGCGAGCAGTACTTC.